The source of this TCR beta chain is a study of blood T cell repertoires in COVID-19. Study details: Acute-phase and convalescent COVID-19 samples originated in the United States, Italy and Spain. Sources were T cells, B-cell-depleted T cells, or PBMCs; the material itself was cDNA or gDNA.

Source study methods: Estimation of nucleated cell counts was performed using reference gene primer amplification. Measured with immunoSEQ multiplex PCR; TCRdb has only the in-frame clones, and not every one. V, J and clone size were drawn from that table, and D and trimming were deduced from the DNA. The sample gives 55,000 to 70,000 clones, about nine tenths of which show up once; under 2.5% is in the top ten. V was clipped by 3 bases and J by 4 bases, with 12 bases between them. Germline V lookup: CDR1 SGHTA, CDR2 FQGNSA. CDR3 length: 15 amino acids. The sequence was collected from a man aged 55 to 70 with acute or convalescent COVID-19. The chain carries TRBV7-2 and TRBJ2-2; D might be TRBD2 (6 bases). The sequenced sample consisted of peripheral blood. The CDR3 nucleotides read TGTGCCAGCAGCTTGGCGCGGGATACCACCGGGGAGCTGTTTTTT. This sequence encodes CASSLARDTTGELFF.